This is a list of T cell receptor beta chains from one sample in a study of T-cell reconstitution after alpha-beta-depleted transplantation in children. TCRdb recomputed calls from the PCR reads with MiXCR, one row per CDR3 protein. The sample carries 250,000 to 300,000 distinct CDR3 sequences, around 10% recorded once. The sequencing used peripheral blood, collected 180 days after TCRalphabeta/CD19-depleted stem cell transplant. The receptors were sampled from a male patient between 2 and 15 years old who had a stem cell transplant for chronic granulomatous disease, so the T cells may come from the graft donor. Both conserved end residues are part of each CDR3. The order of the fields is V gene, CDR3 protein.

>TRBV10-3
CAISKEGEGAYEQYF
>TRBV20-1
CSALTTGDRWNQPQHF
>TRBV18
CASSPPGVGFSYEQYF
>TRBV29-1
CSVEASGRGEQYF
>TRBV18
CASRRTGGATDTQYF
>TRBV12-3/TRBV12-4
CASSGSGGWEETQYF
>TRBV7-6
CASSLYTGGYGYTF
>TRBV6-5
CASSYLNPTTGELFF
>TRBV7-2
CASSRENIQYF
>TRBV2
CASSETISGANVLTF
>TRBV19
CATRGLAVTDTQYF
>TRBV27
CASRRDWSSTDTQYF
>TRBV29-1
CSGVGHTYEQYF
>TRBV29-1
CSAGEKGTRNEQYF
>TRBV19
CASSLREGVTDTQYF
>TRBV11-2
CASSLAPTGNYEQYF
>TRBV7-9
CASSLFVLSWGTEAFF
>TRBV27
CASKTFSTDTQYF
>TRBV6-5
CASSYSQGGYTF
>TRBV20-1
CSARDQRTASLAGYTF
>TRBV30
CAWSVMGAQETQYF
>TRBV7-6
CASSLADRYEQYF
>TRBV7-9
CASSPQGANGANVLTF
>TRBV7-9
CASSRPGTGSREQYF
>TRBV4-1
CASTTGNTEAFF
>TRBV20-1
CSASLSGRAGNEQFF
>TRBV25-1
CASSKGQGFPGELFF
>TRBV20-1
CSASERASGKYEQYF
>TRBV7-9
CASSLWDSNQPQHF
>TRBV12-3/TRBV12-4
CASSLGLHYEQYF
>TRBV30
CAWSVQDTGSYEQCF
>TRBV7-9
CASSLANTRYEQYF
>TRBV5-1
CASKAGVNQPQHF
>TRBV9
CASSDPRAQETQYF
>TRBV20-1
CSAPLEWTYEQSF
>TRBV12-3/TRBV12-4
CASRGKFTGELFF
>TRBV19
CASTPSGTPYNEQFF
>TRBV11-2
CASSLVGATYGYTF
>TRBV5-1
CASRDDPAYEQYF
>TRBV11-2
CASSPLRGLKNIQYF
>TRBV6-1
CASRSGTNTGELFF
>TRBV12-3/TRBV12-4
CASSFSGGKDTQYF
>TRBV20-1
CSAGTSGRSAKNIQYF
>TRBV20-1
CSANSGRTYEQYF
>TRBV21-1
CASSKGIRDTGELFF